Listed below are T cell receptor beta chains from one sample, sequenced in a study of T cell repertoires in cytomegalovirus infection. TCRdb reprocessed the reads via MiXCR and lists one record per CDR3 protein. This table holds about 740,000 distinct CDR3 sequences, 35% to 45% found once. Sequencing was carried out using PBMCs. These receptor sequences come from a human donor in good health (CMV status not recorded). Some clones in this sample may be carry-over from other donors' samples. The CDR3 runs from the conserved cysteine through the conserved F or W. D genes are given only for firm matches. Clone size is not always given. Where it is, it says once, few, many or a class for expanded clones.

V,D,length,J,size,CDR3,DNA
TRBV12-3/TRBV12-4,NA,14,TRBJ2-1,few,CASSLTGAPVEQFF,TGTGCCAGCAGTCTTACGGGAGCGCCTGTTGAGCAGTTCTTC
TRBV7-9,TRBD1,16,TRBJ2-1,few,CASSPKDRGPYNEQFF,TGTGCCAGCAGCCCAAAAGACAGGGGACCGTACAATGAGCAGTTCTTC
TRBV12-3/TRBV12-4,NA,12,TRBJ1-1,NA,CASSPDHTEAFF,TGTGCCAGCAGCCCGGACCACACTGAAGCTTTCTTT
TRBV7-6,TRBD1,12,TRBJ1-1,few,CASSPGGAEAFF,TGTGCCAGCAGCCCAGGGGGAGCCGAAGCTTTCTTT
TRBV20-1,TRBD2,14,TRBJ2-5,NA,CSAPGLAFKETQYF,TGCAGTGCTCCGGGACTAGCGTTTAAAGAGACCCAGTACTTC
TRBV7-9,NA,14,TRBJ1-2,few,CASSPDTRNYGYTF,TGTGCCAGCAGCCCGGACACCCGTAACTATGGCTACACCTTC
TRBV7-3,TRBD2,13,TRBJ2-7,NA,CASSSQRGVEQYF,TGTGCCAGCAGCTCACAACGGGGGGTAGAGCAGTACTTC
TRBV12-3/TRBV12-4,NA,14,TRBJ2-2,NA,CASRSDSNTGELFF,TGTGCCAGCAGATCGGACAGCAACACCGGGGAGCTGTTTTTT
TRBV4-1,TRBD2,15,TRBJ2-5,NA,CASSWTSGNQETQYF,TGTGCCAGCAGTTGGACTAGCGGGAACCAAGAGACCCAGTACTTC
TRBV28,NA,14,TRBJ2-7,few,CASSLRLDAYEQYF,TGTGCCAGCAGTTTAAGGCTGGATGCCTACGAGCAGTACTTC
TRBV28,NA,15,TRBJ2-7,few,CASSTRTGRPYEQYF,TGTGCCAGCAGTACAAGGACGGGGCGTCCTTACGAGCAGTACTTC
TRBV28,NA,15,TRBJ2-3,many,CASNFVGLGTDTQYF,TGTGCCAGCAACTTCGTGGGCCTTGGCACAGATACGCAGTATTTT
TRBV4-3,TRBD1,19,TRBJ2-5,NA,CASSQDIPGGRGKRVTQYF,TGCGCCAGCAGCCAAGATATCCCAGGGGGCAGGGGGAAAAGGGTGACCCAGTACTTC
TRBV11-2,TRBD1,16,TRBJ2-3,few,CASSLGAGQGADTQYF,TGTGCCAGCAGCTTAGGAGCGGGACAGGGGGCAGATACGCAGTATTTT
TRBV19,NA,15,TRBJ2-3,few,CASSIPGETKNTQYF,TGTGCCAGTAGTATACCGGGGGAGACCAAGAATACGCAGTATTTT
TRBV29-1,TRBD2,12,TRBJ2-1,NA,CSEAGDYNEQFF,TGCAGTGAAGCGGGGGATTACAATGAGCAGTTCTTC
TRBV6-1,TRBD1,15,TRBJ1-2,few,CASSEFPGQGYGYTF,TGTGCCAGCAGTGAATTCCCGGGACAGGGCTATGGCTACACCTTC
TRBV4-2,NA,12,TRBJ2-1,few,CASSQDRSEQFF,TGTGCCAGCAGCCAAGATCGGTCAGAGCAGTTCTTC
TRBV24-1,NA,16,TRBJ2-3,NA,CATSLGGRGDLDTQYF,TGTGCCACCAGTCTCGGTGGCAGGGGCGACTTAGATACGCAGTATTTT
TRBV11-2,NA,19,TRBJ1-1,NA,CSSSFRVHRVPPRNTEAFF,TGTTCCAGCAGCTTTAGGGTCCACAGGGTTCCCCCGAGGAACACTGAAGCTTTCTTT
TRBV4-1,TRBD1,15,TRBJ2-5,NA,CASSQVDRGQETQYF,TGCGCCAGCAGCCAAGTGGACAGGGGGCAAGAGACCCAGTACTTC
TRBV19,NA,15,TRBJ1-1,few,CASSDHRIRYTEAFF,TGTGCCAGTAGTGATCACAGGATCCGATACACTGAAGCTTTCTTT
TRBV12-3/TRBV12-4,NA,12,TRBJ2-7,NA,CASSLIGPEQYF,TGTGCCAGCAGTTTGATAGGGCCCGAGCAGTACTTC
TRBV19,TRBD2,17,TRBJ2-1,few,CASRKQTSGSFYNEQFF,TGTGCCAGTAGGAAACAGACTAGCGGGAGCTTCTACAATGAGCAGTTCTTC
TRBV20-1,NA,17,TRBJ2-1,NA,CSARGEKAGSSYNEQFF,TGCAGTGCTAGAGGGGAAAAGGCGGGGAGCTCCTACAATGAGCAGTTCTTC
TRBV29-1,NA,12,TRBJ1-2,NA,CSVEWGDYGYTF,TGCAGCGTTGAATGGGGGGACTATGGCTACACCTTC
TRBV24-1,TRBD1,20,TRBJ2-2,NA,CATSDLPGSLDRGLSGELFF,TGTGCCACCAGTGATTTGCCTGGTTCGTTGGACAGGGGATTGTCCGGGGAGCTGTTTTTT
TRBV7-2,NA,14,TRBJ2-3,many,CASSPPPGRDTQYF,TGTGCCAGCAGCCCCCCCCCCGGGCGAGATACGCAGTATTTT
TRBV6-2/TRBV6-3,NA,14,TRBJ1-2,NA,CASSPPRVGYGYTF,TGTGCCAGCAGCCCCCCGCGGGTCGGGTATGGCTACACCTTC
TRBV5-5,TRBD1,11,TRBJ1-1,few,CASSTGGEAFF,TGTGCCAGCAGCACAGGGGGAGAAGCTTTCTTT
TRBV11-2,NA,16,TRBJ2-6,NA,CASSLGGVAGANVLTF,TGTGCCAGCAGCTTAGGAGGGGTTGCCGGGGCCAACGTCCTGACTTTC
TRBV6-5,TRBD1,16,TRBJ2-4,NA,CASSYGQGLAKNIQYF,TGTGCCAGCAGTTACGGACAGGGTTTAGCCAAAAACATTCAGTACTTC
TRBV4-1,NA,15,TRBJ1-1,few,CASSQGADMNTEAFF,TGCGCCAGCAGCCAAGGGGCGGATATGAACACTGAAGCTTTCTTT
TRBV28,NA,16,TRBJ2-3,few,CASSLQIGTSTDTQYF,TGTGCCAGCAGTTTACAAATCGGGACGAGCACAGATACGCAGTATTTT
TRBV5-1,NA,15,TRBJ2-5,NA,CASSLATDGTGSQYF,TGCGCCAGCAGCTTGGCGACGGACGGTACGGGGTCCCAGTACTTC
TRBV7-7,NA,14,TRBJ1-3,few,CASSPGGHGNTIYF,TGTGCTAGCAGCCCCGGTGGGCATGGAAACACCATATATTTT
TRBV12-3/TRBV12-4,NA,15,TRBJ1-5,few,CASSPAGEPDQPQHF,TGTGCCAGCAGTCCCGCGGGGGAACCGGATCAGCCCCAGCATTTT
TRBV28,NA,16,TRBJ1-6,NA,CASRLNVRWRNSPLHF,TGTGCCAGCAGGTTAAATGTCAGGTGGAGGAATTCACCCCTCCACTTT
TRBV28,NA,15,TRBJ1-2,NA,CASSSDREGGYGYTF,TGTGCCAGCAGTTCCGACCGAGAGGGCGGCTATGGCTACACCTTC
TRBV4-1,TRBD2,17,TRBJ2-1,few,CASSQRSSGGVYNEQFF,TGCGCCAGCAGCCAAAGAAGTAGCGGGGGAGTGTACAATGAGCAGTTCTTC
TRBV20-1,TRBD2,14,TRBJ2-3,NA,CSAQRGTNTDTQYF,TGCAGTGCTCAGCGGGGGACTAACACAGATACGCAGTATTTT
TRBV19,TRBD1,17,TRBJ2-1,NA,CASSPGGGQGANNEQFF,TGTGCCAGTAGTCCAGGTGGAGGCCAGGGGGCCAACAATGAGCAGTTCTTC
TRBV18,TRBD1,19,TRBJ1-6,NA,CASSPLGQEISSYNSPLHF,TGTGCCAGCTCACCACTCGGACAGGAGATCAGCTCCTATAATTCACCCCTCCACTTT